This is a list of T cell receptor beta chains from one sample in a study of CD8 T cells in ankylosing spondylitis. MiXCR, run by TCRdb on the 5' RACE reads, gives a single entry per CDR3 protein. Of about 540,000 distinct CDR3 sequences in the sample, roughly 13% were seen once. The sample consisted of blood, either unsorted or a sorted T cell fraction (not recorded which). These receptors all stem from a male donor with ankylosing spondylitis. Each CDR3 is given with its conserved first and last residue. Fields, in order: CDR3 protein, CDR3 DNA, J gene, V gene, clone size, D gene. A D gene is named only where the DNA matches it firmly. Clone size is given for some rows only: seen once, a few or many times, or a class if the clone is expanded.

CASSVHGANYGYTF | TGTGCCAGCTCAGTCCATGGCGCTAACTATGGCTACACCTTC | TRBJ1-2 | TRBV6-1 | . | .
CASSGSLGQGTTQYF | TGTGCCAGCAGCGGAAGTTTGGGACAGGGGACTACCCAGTACTTC | TRBJ2-5 | TRBV7-7 | . | TRBD1
CASSPWGGVTYNEQFF | TGCGCCAGCAGCCCCTGGGGCGGGGTTACCTACAATGAGCAGTTCTTC | TRBJ2-1 | TRBV5-1 | . | .
CASSFYGQPQHF | TGTGCCAGCAGCTTCTACGGTCAGCCCCAGCATTTT | TRBJ1-5 | TRBV7-9 | many | .
CASSPLAQSYEQYF | TGTGCCAGCAGTCCCCTCGCACAATCCTACGAGCAGTACTTC | TRBJ2-7 | TRBV27 | few | .
CASSMRLAGDGANVLTF | TGTGCCAGTAGTATGAGGCTAGCGGGAGATGGGGCCAACGTCCTGACTTTC | TRBJ2-6 | TRBV19 | . | TRBD2
CASSLWRVNTEAFF | TGTGCCAGCAGCTTATGGCGGGTGAACACTGAAGCTTTCTTT | TRBJ1-1 | TRBV7-2 | few | .
CSARDRVGRSYNEQFF | TGCAGTGCTAGAGATAGGGTAGGTCGATCCTACAATGAGCAGTTCTTC | TRBJ2-1 | TRBV20-1 | . | .
CASSPWTSGVGSYNEQFF | TGTGCCAGCAGTCCCTGGACTAGCGGGGTCGGCTCCTACAATGAGCAGTTCTTC | TRBJ2-1 | TRBV28 | . | TRBD2
CASSDGRVGELFF | TGTGCCAGCAGTGATGGCAGGGTCGGGGAGCTGTTTTTT | TRBJ2-2 | TRBV2 | . | .
CASSQGWVGAGTGELFF | TGTGCCAGCAGTCAGGGATGGGTTGGGGCGGGAACCGGGGAGCTGTTTTTT | TRBJ2-2 | TRBV27 | . | .
CASSLAVGLAVETQYF | TGCGCCAGCAGCTTGGCCGTTGGTCTAGCCGTAGAGACCCAGTACTTC | TRBJ2-5 | TRBV5-1 | . | .